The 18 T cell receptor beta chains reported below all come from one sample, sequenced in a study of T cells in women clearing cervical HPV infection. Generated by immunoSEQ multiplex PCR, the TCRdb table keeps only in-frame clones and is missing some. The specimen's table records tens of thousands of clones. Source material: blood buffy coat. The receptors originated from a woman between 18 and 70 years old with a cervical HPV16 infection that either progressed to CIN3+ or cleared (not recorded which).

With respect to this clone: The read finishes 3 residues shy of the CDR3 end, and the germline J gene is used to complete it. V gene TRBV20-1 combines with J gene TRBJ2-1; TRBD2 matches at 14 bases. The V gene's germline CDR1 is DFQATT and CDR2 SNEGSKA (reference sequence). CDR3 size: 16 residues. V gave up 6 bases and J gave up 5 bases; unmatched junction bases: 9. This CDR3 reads CSARTSGGLRNNEQFF. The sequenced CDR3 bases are TGCAGTGCCAGGACTAGCGGGGGGCTAAGGAACAATGAG.

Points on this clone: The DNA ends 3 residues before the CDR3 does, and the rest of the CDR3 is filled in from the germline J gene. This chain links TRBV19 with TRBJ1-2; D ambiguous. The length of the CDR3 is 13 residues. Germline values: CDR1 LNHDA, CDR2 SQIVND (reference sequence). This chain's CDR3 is CASSMLAYYDYTF. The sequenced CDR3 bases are TGTGCCAGTAGTATGTTAGCATACTACGAC.

CDR3 protein: CASRDRVRDSPLHF. CDR3 DNA, as far as it was read: TGTGCCAGCCGGGACAGGGTTCGGGATTCACCC. The chain carries TRBV19 and TRBJ1-6; TRBD1 aligns across 9 bases. The CDR3 end is not reached by the read, which stops 3 residues before it; the germline J gene fills it in. The CDR3 contains 14 residues. After removal of 9 bases from V and 8 bases from J, the junction contained 8 bases not matched to a gene. Germline V gene sequence: CDR1 LNHDA, CDR2 SQIVND (reference sequence).

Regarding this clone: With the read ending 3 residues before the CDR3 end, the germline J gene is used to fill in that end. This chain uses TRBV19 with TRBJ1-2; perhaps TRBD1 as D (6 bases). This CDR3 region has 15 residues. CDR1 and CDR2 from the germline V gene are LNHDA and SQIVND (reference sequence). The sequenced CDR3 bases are TGTGCCAGTAGTCCCAGGGGAGGGATCGCCTACGAC. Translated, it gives CASSPRGGIAYD. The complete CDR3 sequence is CASSPRGGIAYDYTF.

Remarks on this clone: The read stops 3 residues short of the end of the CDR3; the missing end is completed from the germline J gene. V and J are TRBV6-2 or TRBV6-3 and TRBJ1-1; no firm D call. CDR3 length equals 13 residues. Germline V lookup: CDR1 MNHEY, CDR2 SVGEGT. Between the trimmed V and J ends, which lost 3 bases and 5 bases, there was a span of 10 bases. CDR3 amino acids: CASSYKGWTEAFF. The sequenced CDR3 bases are TGTGCCAGCAGTTATAAGGGTTGGACTGAA.

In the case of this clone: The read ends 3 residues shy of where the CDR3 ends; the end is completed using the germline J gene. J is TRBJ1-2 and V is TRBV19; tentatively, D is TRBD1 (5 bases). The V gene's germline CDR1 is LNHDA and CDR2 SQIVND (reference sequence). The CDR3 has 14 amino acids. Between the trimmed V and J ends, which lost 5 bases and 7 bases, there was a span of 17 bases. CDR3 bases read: TGTGCCAGTAGTGAGCAGGGAAAGGATCGTGGC. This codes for CASSEQGKDRG. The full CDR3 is CASSEQGKDRGYTF.

The CDR3 protein is CASSSRTGRSTDTQYF. The sequenced part of the CDR3 DNA is TGTGCCAGCAGCTCTCGGACAGGGAGAAGCACAGATACG. The rearrangement joins TRBV7-6 to TRBJ2-3, with 8 bases lining up with TRBD1. The read comes to an end 3 residues before the CDR3 does, leaving the germline J gene to fill in the end. The CDR3 spans 16 residues. Unmatched junction bases numbered 6, after V lost 4 bases and J lost 0 bases. Germline-derived CDR1 and CDR2 are SGHVS and FNYEAQ.

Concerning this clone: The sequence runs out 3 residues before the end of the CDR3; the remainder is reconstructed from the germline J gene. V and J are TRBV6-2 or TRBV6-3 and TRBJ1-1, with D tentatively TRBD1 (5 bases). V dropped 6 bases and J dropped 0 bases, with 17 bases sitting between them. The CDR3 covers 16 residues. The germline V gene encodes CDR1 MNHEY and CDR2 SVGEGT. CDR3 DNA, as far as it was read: TGTGCCAGCAGGGAAATGGGGGGTTGGTTGAACACTGAA. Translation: CASREMGGWLNTE. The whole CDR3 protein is CASREMGGWLNTEAFF.

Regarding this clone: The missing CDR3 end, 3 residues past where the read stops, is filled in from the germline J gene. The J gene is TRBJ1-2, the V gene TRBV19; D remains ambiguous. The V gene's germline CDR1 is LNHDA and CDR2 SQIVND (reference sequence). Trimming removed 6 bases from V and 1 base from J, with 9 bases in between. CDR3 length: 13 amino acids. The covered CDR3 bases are TGTGCCAGTAGCTGGAGCGATAACTATGGC. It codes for CASSWSDNYG. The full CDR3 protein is CASSWSDNYGYTF.

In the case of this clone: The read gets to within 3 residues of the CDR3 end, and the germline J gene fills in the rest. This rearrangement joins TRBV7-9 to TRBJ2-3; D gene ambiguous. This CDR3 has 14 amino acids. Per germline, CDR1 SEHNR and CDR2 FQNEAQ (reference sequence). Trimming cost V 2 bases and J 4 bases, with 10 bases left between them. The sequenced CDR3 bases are TGTGCCAGCAGCTTATCAAAGGGTCCAGATACG. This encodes CASSLSKGPDT. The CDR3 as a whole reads CASSLSKGPDTQYF.

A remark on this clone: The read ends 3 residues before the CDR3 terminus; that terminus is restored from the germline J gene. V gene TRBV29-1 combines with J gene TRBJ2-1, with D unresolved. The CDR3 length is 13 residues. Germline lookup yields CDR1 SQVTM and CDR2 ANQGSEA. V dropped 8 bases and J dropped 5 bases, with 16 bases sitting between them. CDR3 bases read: TGCAGCTCCGCCCAAGGGCCCCACAATGAG. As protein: CSSAQGPHNE. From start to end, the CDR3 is CSSAQGPHNEQFF.

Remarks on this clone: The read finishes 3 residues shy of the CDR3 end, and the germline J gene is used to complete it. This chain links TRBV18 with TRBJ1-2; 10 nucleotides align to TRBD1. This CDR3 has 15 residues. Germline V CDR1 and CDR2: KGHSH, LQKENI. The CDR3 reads CASTSPGQGYNDYTF. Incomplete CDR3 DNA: TGTGCCAGCACGTCGCCGGGACAGGGGTACAATGAC.

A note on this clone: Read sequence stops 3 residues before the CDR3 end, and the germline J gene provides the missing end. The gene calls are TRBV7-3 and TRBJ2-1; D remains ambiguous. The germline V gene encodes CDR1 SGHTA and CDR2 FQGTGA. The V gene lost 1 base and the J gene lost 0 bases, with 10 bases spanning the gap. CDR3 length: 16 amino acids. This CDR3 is CASSLIGDISYNEQFF. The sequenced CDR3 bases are TGTGCCAGCAGCTTAATCGGCGACATCTCCTACAATGAG.

CDR3 DNA, as far as it was read: TGTGCCTGGAGCCGGGACAGACCCTATGGC. It translates to CAWSRDRPYG. The full-length CDR3 reads as CAWSRDRPYGYTF. This chain connects TRBV30 to TRBJ1-2; TRBD1 matches 7 bases. The CDR3 extends 3 residues past the end of the read, so its final part is completed from the germline J gene. V lost 3 bases and J lost 4; bases outside the gene matches: 5. The CDR3 sequence is 13 residues long. CDR1 is GTSNPN and CDR2 is SVGIG in the germline V gene (reference sequence).

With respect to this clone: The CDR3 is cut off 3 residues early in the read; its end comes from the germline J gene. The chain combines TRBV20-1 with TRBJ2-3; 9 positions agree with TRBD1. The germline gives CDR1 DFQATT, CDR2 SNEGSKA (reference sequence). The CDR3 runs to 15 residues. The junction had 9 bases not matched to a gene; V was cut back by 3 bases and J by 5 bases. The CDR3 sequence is CSASSSGQGRDTQYF. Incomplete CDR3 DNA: TGCAGTGCTAGTTCTTCCGGACAGGGGAGAGATACG.

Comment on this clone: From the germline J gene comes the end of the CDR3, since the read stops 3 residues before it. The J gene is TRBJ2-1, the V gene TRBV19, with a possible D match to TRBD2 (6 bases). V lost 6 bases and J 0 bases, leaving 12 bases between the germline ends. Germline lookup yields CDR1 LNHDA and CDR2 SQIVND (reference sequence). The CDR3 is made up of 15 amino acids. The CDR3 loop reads CASSSGLTSYNEQFF. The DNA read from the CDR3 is TGTGCCAGTAGCTCGGGACTCACCTCCTACAATGAG.

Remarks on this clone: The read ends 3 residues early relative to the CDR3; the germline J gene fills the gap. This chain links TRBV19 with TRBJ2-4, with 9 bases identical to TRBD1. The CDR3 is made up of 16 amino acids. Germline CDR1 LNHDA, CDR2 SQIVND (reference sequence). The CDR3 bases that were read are TGTGCCAGTAGTTCACAATACAGGGGGCACAACTATGGT. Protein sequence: CASSSQYRGHNYG. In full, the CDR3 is CASSSQYRGHNYGQYF.

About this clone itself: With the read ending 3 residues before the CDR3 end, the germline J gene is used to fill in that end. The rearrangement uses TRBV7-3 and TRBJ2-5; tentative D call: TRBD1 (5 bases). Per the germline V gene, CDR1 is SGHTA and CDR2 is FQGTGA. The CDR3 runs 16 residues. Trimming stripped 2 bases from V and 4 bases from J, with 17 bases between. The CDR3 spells CASSLGPGRQRETQYF. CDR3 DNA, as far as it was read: TGTGCCAGCAGCTTAGGTCCCGGACGACAGCGAGAGACC.